These T cell receptor beta chains were read from a single sample in a study of blood T cell repertoires in COVID-19. Sequencing used immunoSEQ multiplex PCR; TCRdb keeps in-frame clones, though not all of them. Seen here are under 450,000 clones, roughly 92% observed once, and the top ten hold 0.86%. Sequenced: PBMCs or T cells enriched from blood (not recorded which). The receptors here all came from a woman in her forties who had been exposed to COVID-19. CDR3s include the opening cysteine and the closing phenylalanine or tryptophan. Fields, in order: clone size, D gene, J gene, V gene, CDR3 DNA, CDR3 protein. The D gene is left open where the match is weak. Expanded clones are given a class, and other clones once, few, many or no size at all.

abundance: .
d_gene: .
j_gene: TRBJ2-7
v_gene: TRBV14
CDR3nt: TGTGCCAGCAGCCGGCTAGATCAGTTGTACGAGCAGTACTTC
CDR3aa: CASSRLDQLYEQYF

abundance: .
d_gene: TRBD1
j_gene: TRBJ1-2
v_gene: TRBV18
CDR3nt: TGTGCCAGCTCACCACCCTCAGGGGGCGGTAACTATGGCTACACCTTC
CDR3aa: CASSPPSGGGNYGYTF

abundance: .
d_gene: TRBD1
j_gene: TRBJ2-5
v_gene: TRBV6-2/TRBV6-3
CDR3nt: TGTGCCAGCAGCAATGAAGGACAGGCGAAAGAGACCCAGTACTTC
CDR3aa: CASSNEGQAKETQYF

abundance: once
d_gene: TRBD1
j_gene: TRBJ1-6
v_gene: TRBV19
CDR3nt: TGTGCCAGTAGTAGCATCCGGGACAGGGGTAATTCACCCCTCCACTTT
CDR3aa: CASSSIRDRGNSPLHF

abundance: .
d_gene: .
j_gene: TRBJ2-3
v_gene: TRBV20-1
CDR3nt: TGCAGTGCTAGTCAAAATACGCAGTATTTT
CDR3aa: CSASQNTQYF

abundance: .
d_gene: .
j_gene: TRBJ2-3
v_gene: TRBV5-1
CDR3nt: TGCGCCAGCAGCTTGATGTCCCCTAGCACAGATACGCAGTATTTT
CDR3aa: CASSLMSPSTDTQYF

abundance: .
d_gene: .
j_gene: TRBJ2-7
v_gene: TRBV19
CDR3nt: TGTGCCAGTAGTGCGGGACAGAACCCATCCTACGAGCAGTACTTC
CDR3aa: CASSAGQNPSYEQYF

abundance: .
d_gene: .
j_gene: TRBJ2-5
v_gene: TRBV7-2
CDR3nt: TGTGCCAGCAGCTCAGATTCCGGGACTTTACAAGAGACCCAGTACTTC
CDR3aa: CASSSDSGTLQETQYF

abundance: once
d_gene: TRBD2
j_gene: TRBJ2-1
v_gene: TRBV7-9
CDR3nt: TGTGCCAGCAGCTTATCCACTAGCGGTAGTGAGCAGTTCTTC
CDR3aa: CASSLSTSGSEQFF

abundance: .
d_gene: .
j_gene: TRBJ1-3
v_gene: TRBV18
CDR3nt: TGTGCCAGCTCACTAGGGACATCTGGAAACACCATATATTTT
CDR3aa: CASSLGTSGNTIYF

abundance: .
d_gene: TRBD2
j_gene: TRBJ2-3
v_gene: TRBV7-9
CDR3nt: TGTGCCAGCAGCGGTCTAGCGGCTCTCACAGATACGCAGTATTTT
CDR3aa: CASSGLAALTDTQYF

abundance: once
d_gene: TRBD2
j_gene: TRBJ2-2
v_gene: TRBV24-1
CDR3nt: TGTGCCACCAGTGTCAAACCGGGACTAGCGGGAGTGAAGGGAAACACCGGGGAGCTGTTTTTT
CDR3aa: CATSVKPGLAGVKGNTGELFF

abundance: once
d_gene: TRBD1
j_gene: TRBJ1-1
v_gene: TRBV14
CDR3nt: TGTGCCAGCAGCCAAGATAAAGGGACAGTGGGCACTGAAGCTTTCTTT
CDR3aa: CASSQDKGTVGTEAFF

abundance: .
d_gene: .
j_gene: TRBJ2-1
v_gene: TRBV5-6
CDR3nt: TGTGCCAGCAGCCGATCCCCTCGGGGTAGCAATGAGCAGTTCTTC
CDR3aa: CASSRSPRGSNEQFF

abundance: .
d_gene: TRBD1
j_gene: TRBJ1-1
v_gene: TRBV6-1
CDR3nt: TGTGCCAGCAGTGAAGGCCGGGACAGGAACACTGAAGCTTTCTTT
CDR3aa: CASSEGRDRNTEAFF

abundance: .
d_gene: TRBD1
j_gene: TRBJ2-7
v_gene: TRBV19
CDR3nt: TGTGCCAGTAGTATAAAGACAGGGACCTACGAGCAGTACTTC
CDR3aa: CASSIKTGTYEQYF

abundance: .
d_gene: TRBD2
j_gene: TRBJ2-1
v_gene: TRBV5-1
CDR3nt: TGCGCCAGCAGCGCGGAAGGACTAGCGGCGTTGAATGAGCAGTTCTTC
CDR3aa: CASSAEGLAALNEQFF

abundance: .
d_gene: TRBD2
j_gene: TRBJ2-5
v_gene: TRBV2
CDR3nt: TGTGCCAGCAGAGGACTGTCGAGCGGGGGGGAGACCCAGTACTTC
CDR3aa: CASRGLSSGGETQYF

abundance: .
d_gene: TRBD1
j_gene: TRBJ2-1
v_gene: TRBV5-6
CDR3nt: TGTGCCAGCAGCTACCGAAGGACAGGGGCGAATGAGCAGTTCTTC
CDR3aa: CASSYRRTGANEQFF

abundance: .
d_gene: TRBD2
j_gene: TRBJ2-1
v_gene: TRBV20-1
CDR3nt: TGCAGTGCTAGTATATTAGGGACTAGCTACAATGAGCAGTTCTTC
CDR3aa: CSASILGTSYNEQFF

abundance: .
d_gene: TRBD2
j_gene: TRBJ2-7
v_gene: TRBV6-2/TRBV6-3
CDR3nt: TGTGCCAGCAGTTACCCCACTAGCGGTACCTACGAGCAGTACTTC
CDR3aa: CASSYPTSGTYEQYF

abundance: few
d_gene: TRBD1
j_gene: TRBJ1-2
v_gene: TRBV27
CDR3nt: TGTGCCAGCAGTCCTCAGGGGGCTCACTATGGCTACACCTTC
CDR3aa: CASSPQGAHYGYTF